This is a list of T cell receptor beta chains from one sample in a study of T cell repertoires in cytomegalovirus infection. TCRdb re-analysed the reads in MiXCR, keeping a single row per CDR3 protein. The sample lists some 110,000 distinct CDR3 sequences; over 9.5% were seen once. Antigens for these TCRs are unknown. The sequencing input was PBMCs, sequenced either directly or after in vitro stimulation (not recorded which). The receptors stem from a human donor in good health (CMV status not recorded). Some clones in this sample may be carry-over from other donors' samples. CDR3s include the opening cysteine and the closing phenylalanine or tryptophan. Fields, in order: clone size, D gene, J gene, V gene, CDR3 protein, CDR3 DNA. D genes are given only for firm matches. Only part of the rows carry a size: once, few, many, or a class if the clone is expanded.

size: many; D: TRBD2; J: TRBJ2-1; V: TRBV28; CDR3: CASLPGASGNNEQFF; DNA: TGTGCCAGTTTGCCTGGGGCTAGCGGGAACAATGAGCAGTTCTTC
size: NA; D: TRBD2; J: TRBJ2-1; V: TRBV9; CDR3: CASSVGRRAGGINNEQFF; DNA: TGTGCCAGCAGCGTAGGTCGGAGAGCGGGAGGGATTAACAATGAGCAGTTCTTC
size: NA; D: NA; J: TRBJ1-4; V: TRBV5-1; CDR3: CASSRTQATNEKLFF; DNA: TGCGCCAGCAGCAGAACTCAAGCAACTAATGAAAAACTGTTTTTT
size: few; D: NA; J: TRBJ1-1; V: TRBV4-1; CDR3: CASSQAGRRGMNTEAFF; DNA: TGCGCCAGCAGCCAAGCGGGCAGGAGGGGTATGAACACTGAAGCTTTCTTT
size: many; D: TRBD1; J: TRBJ2-5; V: TRBV4-1; CDR3: CASSDHRRQGVGRETQYF; DNA: TGCGCCAGCAGCGACCATAGACGACAGGGAGTGGGTCGAGAGACCCAGTACTTC
size: few; D: NA; J: TRBJ1-1; V: TRBV20-1; CDR3: CSASLRQDTEAFF; DNA: TGCAGTGCTAGTCTGCGACAGGACACTGAAGCTTTCTTT
size: many; D: NA; J: TRBJ2-3; V: TRBV7-2; CDR3: CASSLPPGLSTDTQYF; DNA: TGTGCCAGCAGCTTACCGCCAGGGTTGAGCACAGATACGCAGTATTTT
size: many; D: TRBD2; J: TRBJ2-3; V: TRBV7-2; CDR3: CASSLYGRAGDTQYF; DNA: TGTGCCAGCAGCTTATACGGGAGGGCGGGAGATACGCAGTATTTT
size: few; D: TRBD1; J: TRBJ2-7; V: TRBV7-9; CDR3: CASSLTGDVSEQYF; DNA: TGTGCCAGCAGCTTGACAGGGGATGTTAGCGAGCAGTACTTC
size: few; D: TRBD2; J: TRBJ2-1; V: TRBV20-1; CDR3: CSASPGLANEQFF; DNA: TGCAGTGCTAGTCCGGGACTAGCGAATGAGCAGTTCTTC
size: few; D: NA; J: TRBJ2-1; V: TRBV6-5; CDR3: CASSITRFSYNEQFF; DNA: TGTGCCAGCAGTATTACTCGATTCTCCTACAATGAGCAGTTCTTC
size: many; D: TRBD2; J: TRBJ2-7; V: TRBV12-3/TRBV12-4; CDR3: CASSHRTSGFYEQYF; DNA: TGTGCCAGCAGTCACCGGACTAGCGGTTTCTACGAGCAGTACTTC
size: once; D: NA; J: TRBJ1-5; V: TRBV18; CDR3: CASSSEVANQPQHF; DNA: TGTGCCAGCTCATCAGAGGTGGCCAATCAGCCCCAGCATTTT
size: NA; D: NA; J: TRBJ2-3; V: TRBV24-1; CDR3: CATRAGSTDTQYF; DNA: TGTGCCACCAGAGCCGGCAGCACAGATACGCAGTATTTT
size: NA; D: NA; J: TRBJ1-3; V: TRBV28; CDR3: CAAQGRRSGNTIYF; DNA: TGTGCCGCTCAGGGACGCCGCTCTGGAAACACCATATATTTT
size: many; D: NA; J: TRBJ1-1; V: TRBV25-1; CDR3: CALLGTLNTEAFF; DNA: TGTGCCCTGCTTGGGACCTTAAATACTGAAGCTTTCTTT
size: many; D: TRBD2; J: TRBJ2-1; V: TRBV25-1; CDR3: CATHPAPASGSYEQFF; DNA: TGTGCCACCCACCCTGCCCCGGCTAGCGGGAGTTATGAGCAGTTCTTC
size: few; D: NA; J: TRBJ2-7; V: TRBV29-1; CDR3: CSVEKAGRYF; DNA: TGCAGCGTTGAAAAGGCGGGCAGATACTTC
size: few; D: TRBD1; J: TRBJ2-1; V: TRBV12-3/TRBV12-4; CDR3: CASSPTRVSGTGGNEQFF; DNA: TGTGCCAGCAGTCCAACCCGCGTATCCGGGACAGGGGGCAATGAGCAGTTCTTC
size: NA; D: TRBD1; J: TRBJ1-6; V: TRBV12-3/TRBV12-4; CDR3: CASSVRGTISPLHF; DNA: TGTGCCAGCAGTGTCAGGGGGACGATTTCACCCCTCCACTTT
size: few; D: NA; J: TRBJ1-5; V: TRBV4-3; CDR3: CASSQDPNSNQPQHF; DNA: TGCGCCAGCAGCCAAGATCCGAATAGCAATCAGCCCCAGCATTTT
size: few; D: NA; J: TRBJ1-5; V: TRBV7-9; CDR3: CASSLSQGSSNQPQHF; DNA: TGTGCCAGCAGCTTGTCGCAGGGGTCAAGCAATCAGCCCCAGCATTTT